The TCR beta chain described here comes from a study of response to subunit inactivated influenza vaccine. This clonotype showed up just a few times. Its antigen is undetermined. General study results and limits: After each seasonal influenza vaccination, few new T cells are recruited, the authors suggested.

TCRdb recomputed calls from the RT-PCR reads with MiXCR, one row per CDR3 protein. The sample yields around 250,000 distinct CDR3 sequences, 9.5% to 15% seen once. This clonotype was obtained from a man aged 50 to 60 who received an inactivated influenza vaccine. The starting material was non-naive T cells sorted from PBMCs, obtained around 14 days before vaccination.

CDR3 sequence reads: CASSLRQNQPQHF. CDR3 bases: TGTGCCAGCAGCCTTAGACAGAATCAGCCCCAGCATTTT. This chain links TRBV7-2 with TRBJ1-5; the D gene is possibly TRBD1 (5 bases). Between the trimmed V and J ends, which lost 5 bases and 4 bases, there was a span of 9 bases. The germline gives CDR1 SGHTA, CDR2 FQGNSA. This CDR3 region has 13 residues.